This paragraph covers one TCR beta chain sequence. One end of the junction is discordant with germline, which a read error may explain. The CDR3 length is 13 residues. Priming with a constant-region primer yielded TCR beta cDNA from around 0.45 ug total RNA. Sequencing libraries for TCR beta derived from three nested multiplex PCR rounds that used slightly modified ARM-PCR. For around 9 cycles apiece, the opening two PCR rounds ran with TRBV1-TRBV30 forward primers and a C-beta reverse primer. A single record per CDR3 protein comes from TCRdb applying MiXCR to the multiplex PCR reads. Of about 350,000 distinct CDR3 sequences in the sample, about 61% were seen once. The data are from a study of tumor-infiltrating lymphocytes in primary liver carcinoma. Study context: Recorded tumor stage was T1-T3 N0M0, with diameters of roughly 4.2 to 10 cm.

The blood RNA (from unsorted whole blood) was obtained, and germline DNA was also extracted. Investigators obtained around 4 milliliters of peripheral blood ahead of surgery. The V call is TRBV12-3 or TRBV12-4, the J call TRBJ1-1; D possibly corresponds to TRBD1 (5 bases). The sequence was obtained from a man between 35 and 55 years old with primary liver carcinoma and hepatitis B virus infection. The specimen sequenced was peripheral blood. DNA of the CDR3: TGTACCAGCACTGGGGGAGTTAACACTGAAGCTTTCTTT. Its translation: CTSTGGVNTEAFF.